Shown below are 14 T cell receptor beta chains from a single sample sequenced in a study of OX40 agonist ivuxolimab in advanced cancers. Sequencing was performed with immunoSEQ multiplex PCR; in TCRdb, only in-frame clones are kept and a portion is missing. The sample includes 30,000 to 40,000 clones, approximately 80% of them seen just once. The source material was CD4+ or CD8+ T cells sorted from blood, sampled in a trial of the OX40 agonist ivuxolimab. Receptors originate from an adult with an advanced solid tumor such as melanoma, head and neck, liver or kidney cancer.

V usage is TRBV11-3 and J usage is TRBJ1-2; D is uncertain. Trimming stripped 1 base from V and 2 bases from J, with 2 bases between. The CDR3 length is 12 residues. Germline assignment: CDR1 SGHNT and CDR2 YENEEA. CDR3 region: CASSLGNYGYTF. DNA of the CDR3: TGTGCCAGCAGCTTAGGGAACTATGGCTACACCTTC.

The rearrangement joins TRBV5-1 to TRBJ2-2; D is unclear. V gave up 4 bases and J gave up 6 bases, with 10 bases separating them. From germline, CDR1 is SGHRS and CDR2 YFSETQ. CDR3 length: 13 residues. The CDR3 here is CASSPGLPGELFF. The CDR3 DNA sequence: TGCGCCAGCAGCCCCGGTTTACCCGGGGAGCTGTTTTTT. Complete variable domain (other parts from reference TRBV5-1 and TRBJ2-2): KAGVTQTPRYLIKTRGQQVTLSCSPISGHRSVSWYQQTPGQGLQFLFEYFSETQRNKGNFPGRFSGRQFSNSRSEMNVSTLELGDSALYLCASSPGLPGELFFGEGSRLTVL.

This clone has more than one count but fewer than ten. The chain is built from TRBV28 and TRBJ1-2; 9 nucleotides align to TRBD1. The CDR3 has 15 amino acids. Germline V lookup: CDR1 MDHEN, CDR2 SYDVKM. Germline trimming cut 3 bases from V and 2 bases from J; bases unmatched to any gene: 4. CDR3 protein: CASSFLQGANYGYTF. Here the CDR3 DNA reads TGTGCCAGCAGTTTCCTACAGGGGGCAAACTATGGCTACACCTTC.

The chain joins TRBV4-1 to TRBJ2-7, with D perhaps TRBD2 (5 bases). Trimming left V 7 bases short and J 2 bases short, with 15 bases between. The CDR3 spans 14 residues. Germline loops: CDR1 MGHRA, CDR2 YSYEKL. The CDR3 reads CASNQDRDAYEQYF. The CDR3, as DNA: TGCGCCAGCAACCAGGACCGGGATGCCTACGAGCAGTACTTC.

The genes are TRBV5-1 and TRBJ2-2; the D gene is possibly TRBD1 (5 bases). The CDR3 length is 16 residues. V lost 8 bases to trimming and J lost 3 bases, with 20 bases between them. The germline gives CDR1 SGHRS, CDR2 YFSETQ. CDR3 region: CASEGPDSLDTGELFF. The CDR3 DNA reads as TGCGCCAGTGAAGGACCAGACAGCCTCGACACCGGGGAGCTGTTTTTT.

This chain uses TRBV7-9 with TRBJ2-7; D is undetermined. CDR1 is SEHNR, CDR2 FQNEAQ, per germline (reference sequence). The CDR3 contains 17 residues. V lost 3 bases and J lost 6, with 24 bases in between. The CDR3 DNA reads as TGTGCCAGCAGCTTGTGGCCCCGGCGGACGGTTGACTCCGAGCAGTACTTC. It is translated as CASSLWPRRTVDSEQYF.

The chain's CDR3 is CASRQGLYGYTF. The DNA for the CDR3 is TGTGCCAGCAGACAGGGACTCTATGGCTACACCTTC. The genes are TRBV6-6 and TRBJ1-2, with D possibly TRBD1 on 6 matching bases. Deletions cut 6 bases from V and 4 bases from J, with 9 bases between. Germline V lookup: CDR1 MNHNY, CDR2 SVGAGI (reference sequence). CDR3 length: 12 residues.

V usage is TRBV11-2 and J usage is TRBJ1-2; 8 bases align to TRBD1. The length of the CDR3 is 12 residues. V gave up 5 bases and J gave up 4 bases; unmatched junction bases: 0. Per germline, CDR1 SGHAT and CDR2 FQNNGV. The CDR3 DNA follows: TGTGCCAGCAGCGGGACAGGCTATGGCTACACCTTC. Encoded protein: CASSGTGYGYTF.

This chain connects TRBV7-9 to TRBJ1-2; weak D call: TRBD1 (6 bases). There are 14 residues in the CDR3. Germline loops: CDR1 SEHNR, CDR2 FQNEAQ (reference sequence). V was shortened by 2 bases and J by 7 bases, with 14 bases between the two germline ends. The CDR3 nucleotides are TGTGCCAGCAGCTTATCCCCAGGGGAGGGTGGCTACACCTTC. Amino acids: CASSLSPGEGGYTF.

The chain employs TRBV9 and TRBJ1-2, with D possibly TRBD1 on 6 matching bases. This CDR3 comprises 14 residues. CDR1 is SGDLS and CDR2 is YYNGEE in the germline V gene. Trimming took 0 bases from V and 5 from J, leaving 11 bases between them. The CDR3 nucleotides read TGTGCCAGCAGCGTAGGGCTCAGGGGTTATGGCTACACCTTC. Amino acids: CASSVGLRGYGYTF. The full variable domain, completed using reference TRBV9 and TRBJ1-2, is DSGVTQTPKHLITATGQRVTLRCSPRSGDLSVYWYQQSLDQGLQFLIQYYNGEERAKGNILERFSAQQFPDLHSELNLSSLELGDSALYFCASSVGLRGYGYTFGSGTRLTVV.

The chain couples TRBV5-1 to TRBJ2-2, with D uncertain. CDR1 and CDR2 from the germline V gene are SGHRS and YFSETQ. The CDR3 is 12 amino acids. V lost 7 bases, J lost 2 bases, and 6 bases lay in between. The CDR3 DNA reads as TGCGCCAGCGGCCCTAACACCGGGGAGCTGTTTTTT. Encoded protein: CASGPNTGELFF.

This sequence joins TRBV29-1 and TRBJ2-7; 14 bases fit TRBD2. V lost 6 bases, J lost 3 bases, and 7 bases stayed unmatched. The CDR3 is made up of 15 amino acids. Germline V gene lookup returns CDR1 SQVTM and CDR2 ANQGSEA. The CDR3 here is CSVNPGTSGGYEQYF. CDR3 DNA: TGCAGCGTAAACCCCGGGACTAGCGGGGGCTACGAGCAGTACTTC.

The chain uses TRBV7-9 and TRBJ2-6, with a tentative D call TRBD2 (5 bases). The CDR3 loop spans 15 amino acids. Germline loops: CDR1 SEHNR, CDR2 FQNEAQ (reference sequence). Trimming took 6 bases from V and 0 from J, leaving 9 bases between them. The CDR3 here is CASSRGYSGANVLTF. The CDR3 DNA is TGTGCCAGCAGTCGGGGTTACTCTGGGGCCAACGTCCTGACTTTC.

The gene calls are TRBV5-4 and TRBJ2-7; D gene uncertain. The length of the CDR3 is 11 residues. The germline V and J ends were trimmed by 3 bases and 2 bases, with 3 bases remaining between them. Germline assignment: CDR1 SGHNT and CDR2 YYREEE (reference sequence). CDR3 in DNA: TGTGCCAGCAGCTCCACCTACGAGCAGTACTTC. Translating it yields CASSSTYEQYF.